This T cell receptor (beta chain) came from a study of spatial heterogeneity in lung cancer. As for the study in general: The study observed each unique TCR and UMI combination more than ten times on average in raw reads.

Study results and caveats: Relative to follow-up, resection was when ubiquitous expanded tumor TCRs appeared more in blood.

Each molecule of TCR cDNA was tagged with one unique molecular identifier. Using its own MiXCR run on the 5' RACE reads, TCRdb lists one record per CDR3 protein. The sample lists about 94,000 distinct CDR3 sequences; 15% to 20% were seen once. As regards this clonotype: The antigen is undetermined. The conserved phenylalanine or tryptophan is not found at the CDR3 terminus, so this likely reflects a read error.

Time point indicated: blood at routine non-recurrence follow-up after resection. Trimming stripped 2 bases from V and 2 bases from J, with 14 bases between. Germline CDR1 MNHNS, CDR2 SASEGT. The CDR3 loop spans 16 amino acids. The material was PBMCs, obtained at follow-up. This clonotype was obtained from a male donor with early-stage non-small cell lung cancer. The genes are TRBV6-1 and TRBJ2-3; D is undetermined. CDR3 nucleotide sequence: TGTGCCAGCAGTGAAAGGATCAGGAGCCCCACAGATACGCAGTATCTT. Translated, it gives CASSERIRSPTDTQYL.